By frequency in the sample, the clone carrying this TCR beta chain is medium-sized. Its antigen is still unknown. The data belong to a study of T cell repertoires in aging, cancer and after chemotherapy. The wider study: Repeat sampling of healthy donors over several months to years showed clear clonal overlap.

Regarding the study as a whole: Compared with age-matched healthy donors, untreated hematological or solid cancer patients showed higher blood TCR clonality.

Amplification of TCR beta used genomic DNA extracted from peripheral blood. Germline lookup yields CDR1 KGHSH and CDR2 LQKENI. The CDR3 runs to 15 residues. Trimming removed 8 bases from V and 8 bases from J; junction bases left unmatched: 14. TRB rearrangements spanning V, D and J were amplified using mixed TRB-A/B primers. TCRdb processed the multiplex PCR reads anew with MiXCR; each CDR3 protein has one entry. Of approximately 4,100 distinct CDR3 sequences listed, roughly 25% are singletons. The origin of this receptor is a human donor in good health. The donor label of this sample is uncertain. The sample comprised blood. The chain joins TRBV18 to TRBJ2-1; 8 bases line up with TRBD2. CDR3 loop: CASGYAGGPIDEQFF. As DNA, the CDR3 is TGTGCCAGCGGATATGCGGGGGGACCTATCGATGAGCAGTTCTTC.